This section outlines one TCR beta chain sequence together with its context. As yet, its antigen is unknown. The CDR3 contains 14 residues. V was pared by 5 bases and J by 3 bases, with 14 bases between. CDR1 is MDHEN and CDR2 is SYDVKM in the germline V gene. The sample originates from a study of response to subunit inactivated influenza vaccine. TCRdb recomputed calls from the RT-PCR reads with MiXCR, one row per CDR3 protein. The table includes 540,000 or so distinct CDR3 sequences, 10% to 15% detected once. Study conclusions and caveats: Authors suggested each seasonal flu vaccination may recruit only limited numbers of new T cells.

This sequence originates from a middle-aged man who received an inactivated influenza vaccine. The genes are TRBV28 and TRBJ2-7, with D possibly being TRBD2 (5 bases). The specimen was PBMCs from blood, collected about 40 days after vaccination. CDR3 nucleotide sequence: TGTGCCAGCAGTCTCCTCCGGACTGTCTACGAGCAGTACTTC. This translates into CASSLLRTVYEQYF.